These T cell receptor beta chains were read from a single sample in a study of T cells in Graves' hyperthyroidism and ophthalmopathy. Each CDR3 protein is one row after TCRdb ran MiXCR on the multiplex PCR reads. The data show under 350,000 distinct CDR3 sequences, roughly 23% seen once. Sequencing input: blood. Every receptor here comes from a woman between 45 and 60 years old with Graves' hyperthyroidism. The CDR3 runs from the conserved cysteine through the conserved F or W.

>TRBV12-3/TRBV12-4|TRBJ1-5
CASRDTGGNQPQHF
>TRBV5-1|TRBJ2-2
CASIPGTSRTGELFF
>TRBV12-3/TRBV12-4|TRBJ2-7
CASSATGRHEQYF
>TRBV20-1|TRBJ1-2
CSAGLDGYTF
>TRBV30|TRBJ2-7
CAWITYEQYF
>TRBV30|TRBJ2-2
CAWSTERGARLFF
>TRBV28|TRBJ1-1
CASSRIGAGGNTEAFF
>TRBV20-1|TRBJ2-5
CSASRTSGGTGETQYF
>TRBV2|TRBJ1-5
CASRSTGINQPQHF
>TRBV10-3|TRBJ2-1
CAISEFYRQDNEQFF
>TRBV10-3|TRBJ2-7
CAISDRATGEQYF
>TRBV19|TRBJ1-1
CASSSMGGTEAFF
>TRBV11-3|TRBJ1-1
CASSSKRNTEAFF
>TRBV12-3/TRBV12-4|TRBJ1-1
CASRSNRLKNTEAFF
>TRBV30|TRBJ1-2
CAWSYGSGNYGYTF